The rows below give T cell receptor beta chains drawn from one sample of a study of cytomegalovirus exposure and HLA in healthy donors. Measured with immunoSEQ multiplex PCR; TCRdb has only the in-frame clones, and not every one. The sample carries approximately 170,000 clones, around 77% recorded once. The sample comprised PBMCs. The receptor source for this set is a woman younger than 30 in good health and CMV-seronegative. CDR3s include the opening cysteine and the closing phenylalanine or tryptophan. Each record gives: J gene, clone size, V gene, D gene, CDR3 protein, CDR3 DNA. D genes are given only for firm matches. Where a row states a size, it is once, few, many or the class of an expanded clone; other rows omit it.

>TRBJ1-1|.|TRBV6-1|.
CASSEGAGVRVGTEAFF
TGTGCCAGCAGTGAAGGGGCAGGGGTTAGAGTGGGCACTGAAGCTTTCTTT
>TRBJ2-1|.|TRBV19|TRBD2
CASSLLAGTNEQFF
TGTGCCAGTAGCCTGCTAGCGGGAACGAATGAGCAGTTCTTC
>TRBJ1-2|few|TRBV6-5|.
CASSSRGVPFYGYTF
TGTGCCAGCAGTTCGCGGGGGGTTCCCTTTTATGGCTACACCTTC
>TRBJ2-7|.|TRBV7-6|.
CASSSELQDEQYF
TGTGCCAGCAGCTCGGAGTTACAGGACGAGCAGTACTTC
>TRBJ1-6|.|TRBV2|.
CASSERGTTNSPLHF
TGTGCCAGCAGTGAAAGGGGAACAACGAATTCACCCCTCCACTTT
>TRBJ1-6|.|TRBV5-4|TRBD1
CASSQTGVSSYNSPLHF
TGTGCCAGCAGCCAGACAGGGGTGAGCTCCTATAATTCACCCCTCCACTTT
>TRBJ2-6|.|TRBV19|.
CASSIGRSAGTFVLTF
TGTGCCAGTAGTATAGGGCGTTCAGCGGGTACTTTCGTCCTGACTTTC
>TRBJ1-1|.|TRBV7-2|TRBD1
CASSLNRGGTEAFF
TGTGCCAGCAGCTTAAACAGGGGGGGCACTGAAGCTTTCTTT
>TRBJ2-5|.|TRBV5-4|TRBD1
CASSPYDRGQGETQYF
TGTGCCAGCAGCCCCTATGACAGGGGGCAAGGGGAGACCCAGTACTTC
>TRBJ2-7|.|TRBV29-1|.
CSVVKGQFSEQYF
TGCAGCGTTGTAAAGGGGCAGTTTAGCGAGCAGTACTTC
>TRBJ1-1|.|TRBV11-2|TRBD1
CASSRQGGNTEAFF
TGTGCCAGCAGCCGACAGGGGGGGAACACTGAAGCTTTCTTT